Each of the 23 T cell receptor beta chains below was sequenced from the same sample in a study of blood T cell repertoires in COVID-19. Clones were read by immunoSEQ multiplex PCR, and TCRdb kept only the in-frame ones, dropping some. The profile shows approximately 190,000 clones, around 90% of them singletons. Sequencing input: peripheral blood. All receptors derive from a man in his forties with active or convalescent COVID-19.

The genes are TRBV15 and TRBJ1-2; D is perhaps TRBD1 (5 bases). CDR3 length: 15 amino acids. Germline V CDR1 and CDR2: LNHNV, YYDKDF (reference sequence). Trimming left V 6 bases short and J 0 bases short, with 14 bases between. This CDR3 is CATRRGREANYGYTF. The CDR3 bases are TGTGCCACCAGACGAGGCAGGGAAGCTAACTATGGCTACACCTTC.

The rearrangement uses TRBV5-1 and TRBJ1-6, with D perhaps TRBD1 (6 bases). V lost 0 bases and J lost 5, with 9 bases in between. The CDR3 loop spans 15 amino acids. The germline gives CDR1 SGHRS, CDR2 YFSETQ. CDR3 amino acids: CASSLDRTDNSPLHF. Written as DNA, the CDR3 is TGCGCCAGCAGCTTGGATCGGACAGATAATTCACCCCTCCACTTT.

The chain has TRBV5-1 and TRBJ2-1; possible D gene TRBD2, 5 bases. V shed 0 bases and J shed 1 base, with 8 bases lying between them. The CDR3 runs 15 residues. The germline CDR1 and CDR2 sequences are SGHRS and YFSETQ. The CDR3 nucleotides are TGCGCCAGCAGCTTGGCCCCGGGGTCCTACAATGAGCAGTTCTTC. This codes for CASSLAPGSYNEQFF.

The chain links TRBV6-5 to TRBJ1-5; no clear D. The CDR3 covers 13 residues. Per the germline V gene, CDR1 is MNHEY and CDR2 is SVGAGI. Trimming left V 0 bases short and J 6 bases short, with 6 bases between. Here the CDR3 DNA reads TGTGCCAGCAGTTACTCCATCGGTCAGCCCCAGCATTTT. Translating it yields CASSYSIGQPQHF.

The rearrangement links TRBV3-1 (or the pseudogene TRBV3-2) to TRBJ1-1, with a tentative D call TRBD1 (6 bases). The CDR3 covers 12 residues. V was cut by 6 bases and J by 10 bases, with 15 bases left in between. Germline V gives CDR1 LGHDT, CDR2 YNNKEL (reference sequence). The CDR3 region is CASSHTGSGAFF. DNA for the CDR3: TGTGCCAGCAGTCACACAGGGTCGGGAGCTTTCTTT.

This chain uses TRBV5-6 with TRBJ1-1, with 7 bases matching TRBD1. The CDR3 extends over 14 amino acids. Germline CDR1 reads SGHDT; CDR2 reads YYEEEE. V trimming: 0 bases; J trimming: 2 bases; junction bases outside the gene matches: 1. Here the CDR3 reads CASSLDRGNTEAFF. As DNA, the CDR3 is TGTGCCAGCAGCTTGGACAGGGGAAACACTGAAGCTTTCTTT.

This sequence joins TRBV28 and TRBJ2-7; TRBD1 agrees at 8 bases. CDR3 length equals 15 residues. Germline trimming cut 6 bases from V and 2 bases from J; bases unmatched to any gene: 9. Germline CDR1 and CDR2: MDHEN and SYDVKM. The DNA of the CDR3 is TGTGCCAGCAGCTCCCGTAACAGGGGGACCTACGAGCAGTACTTC. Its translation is CASSSRNRGTYEQYF.

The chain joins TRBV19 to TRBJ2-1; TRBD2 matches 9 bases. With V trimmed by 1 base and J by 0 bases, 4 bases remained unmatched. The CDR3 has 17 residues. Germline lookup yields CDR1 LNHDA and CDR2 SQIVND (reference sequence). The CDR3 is CASSIVSGRSSYNEQFF. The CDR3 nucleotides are TGTGCCAGTAGTATAGTCAGCGGGAGGAGCTCCTACAATGAGCAGTTCTTC.

The CDR3 spells CASSDENIRAASGYTF. The CDR3 DNA follows: TGTGCCAGCAGTGACGAGAATATCAGGGCTGCCTCTGGCTACACCTTC. This chain uses TRBV6-1 with TRBJ1-2; a possible D gene is TRBD1 (5 bases). Germline V CDR1 and CDR2: MNHNS, SASEGT. The CDR3 loop spans 16 amino acids. V was trimmed by 3 bases and J by 7 bases, leaving 21 bases between them.

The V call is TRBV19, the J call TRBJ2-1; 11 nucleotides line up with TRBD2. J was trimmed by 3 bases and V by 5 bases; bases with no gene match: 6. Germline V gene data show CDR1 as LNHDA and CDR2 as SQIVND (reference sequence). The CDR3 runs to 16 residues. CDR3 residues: CASSPRLAGYYNEQFF. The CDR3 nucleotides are TGTGCCAGTAGTCCACGACTAGCGGGGTACTACAATGAGCAGTTCTTC.

Written as DNA, the CDR3 is TGTGCCAGCAGCCTACGGGAGGTGGTTCGGAACACTGAAGCTTTCTTT. This encodes CASSLREVVRNTEAFF. This sequence joins TRBV14 and TRBJ1-1, with D unresolved. Germline values: CDR1 SGHDN, CDR2 FVKESK. Trimming took off 4 bases at V and 1 base at J, with 16 bases between the two ends. This CDR3 spans 16 amino acids. The complete variable domain, with remaining parts taken from reference TRBV14 and TRBJ1-1, reads EAGVTQFPSHSVIEKGQTVTLRCDPISGHDNLYWYRRVMGKEIKFLLHFVKESKQDESGMPNNRFLAERTGGTYSTLKVQPAELEDSGVYFCASSLREVVRNTEAFFGQGTRLTVV.

CDR3 sequence: CASSLATTGYTF. DNA of the CDR3: TGTGCCAGCAGCTTAGCGACTACGGGCTACACCTTC. The chain uses TRBV7-2 and TRBJ1-2; D is uncertain. Germline CDR1 is SGHTA and CDR2 is FQGNSA. This CDR3 has 12 amino acids. The ends were cut back, 0 bases at V and 8 bases at J, with 7 bases in the middle.

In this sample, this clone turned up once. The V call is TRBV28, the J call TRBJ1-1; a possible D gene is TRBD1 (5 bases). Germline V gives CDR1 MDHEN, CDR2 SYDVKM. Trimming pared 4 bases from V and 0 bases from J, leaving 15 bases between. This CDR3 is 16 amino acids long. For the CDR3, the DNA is TGTGCCAGCAGTTCGAGGTGGGGGGGAATGAACACTGAAGCTTTCTTT. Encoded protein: CASSSRWGGMNTEAFF.

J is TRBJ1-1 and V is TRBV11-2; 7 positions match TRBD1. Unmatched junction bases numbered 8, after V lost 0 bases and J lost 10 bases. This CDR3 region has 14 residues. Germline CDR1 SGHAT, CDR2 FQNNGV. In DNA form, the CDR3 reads TGTGCCAGCAGCTTAGATGGGACAGTCGGGCGAGCTTTCTTT. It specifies CASSLDGTVGRAFF.

For the CDR3, the DNA is TGTGCCAGCAGGCCCGTCGGCTACGAGCAGTACTTC. This encodes CASRPVGYEQYF. J is TRBJ2-7 and V is TRBV2; D is uncertain. The CDR3 length is 12 residues. Germline V lookup: CDR1 SNHLY, CDR2 FYNNEI. Trimming cost V 6 bases and J 3 bases, with 9 bases left between them.

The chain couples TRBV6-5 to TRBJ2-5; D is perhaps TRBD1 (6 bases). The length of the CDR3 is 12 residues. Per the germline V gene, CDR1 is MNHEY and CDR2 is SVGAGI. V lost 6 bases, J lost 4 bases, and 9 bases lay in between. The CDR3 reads CASRSDRETQYF. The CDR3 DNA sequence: TGTGCCAGCAGATCGGACAGAGAGACCCAGTACTTC.

The CDR3: CATSGPRTDYGYTF. The DNA of the CDR3 is TGTGCCACCAGTGGCCCCCGGACAGACTATGGCTACACCTTC. The chain has TRBV24-1 and TRBJ1-2; tentatively, D is TRBD1 (6 bases). V was shortened by 5 bases and J by 3 bases, with 12 bases between the two germline ends. Germline V CDR1 and CDR2: KGHDR, SFDVKD. The CDR3 contains 14 residues.

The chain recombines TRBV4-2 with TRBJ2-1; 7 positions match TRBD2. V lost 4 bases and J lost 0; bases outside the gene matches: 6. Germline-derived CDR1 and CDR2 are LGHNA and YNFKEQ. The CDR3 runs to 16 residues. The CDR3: CASSPDRGSSYNEQFF. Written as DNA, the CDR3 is TGTGCCAGCAGCCCGGACCGCGGGAGCTCCTACAATGAGCAGTTCTTC.

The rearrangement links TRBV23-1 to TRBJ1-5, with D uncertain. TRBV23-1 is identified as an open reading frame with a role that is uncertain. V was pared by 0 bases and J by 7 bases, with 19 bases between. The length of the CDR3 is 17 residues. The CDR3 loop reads CASSQSPFRLGWQPQHF. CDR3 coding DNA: TGCGCCAGCAGTCAATCACCCTTTAGACTTGGTTGGCAGCCCCAGCATTTT.

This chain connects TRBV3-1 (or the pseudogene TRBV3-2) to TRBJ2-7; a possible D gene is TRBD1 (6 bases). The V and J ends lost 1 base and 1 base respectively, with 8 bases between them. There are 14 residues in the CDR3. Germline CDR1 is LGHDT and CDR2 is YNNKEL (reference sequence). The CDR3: CASSQGTASYEQYF. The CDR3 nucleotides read TGTGCCAGCAGCCAAGGGACAGCTTCCTACGAGCAGTACTTC.

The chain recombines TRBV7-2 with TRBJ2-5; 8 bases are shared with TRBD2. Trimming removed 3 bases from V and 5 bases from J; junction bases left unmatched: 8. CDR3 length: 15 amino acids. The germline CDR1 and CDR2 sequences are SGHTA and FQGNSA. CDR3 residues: CASSLTGGPGETQYF. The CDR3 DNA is TGTGCCAGCAGCTTGACGGGGGGGCCTGGGGAGACCCAGTACTTC.

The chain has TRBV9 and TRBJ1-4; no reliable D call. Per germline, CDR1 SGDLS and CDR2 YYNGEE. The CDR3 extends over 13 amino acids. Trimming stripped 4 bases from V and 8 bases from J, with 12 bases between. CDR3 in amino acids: CASSPRAGEKLFF. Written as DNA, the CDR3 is TGTGCCAGCAGCCCCCGAGCCGGGGAAAAACTGTTTTTT.

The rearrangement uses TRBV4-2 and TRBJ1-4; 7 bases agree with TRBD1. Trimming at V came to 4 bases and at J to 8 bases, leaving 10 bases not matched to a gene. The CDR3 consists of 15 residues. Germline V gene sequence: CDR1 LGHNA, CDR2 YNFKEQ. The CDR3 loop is CASSREGGMKEKLFF. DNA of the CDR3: TGTGCCAGCAGCCGGGAAGGGGGCATGAAAGAAAAACTGTTTTTT.